The clone carrying this TCR beta chain appeared a few times. These data belong to a study of immune characterization of retroperitoneal liposarcoma. TCRdb re-called the PCR reads through MiXCR, storing one row per CDR3 protein. The sample holds 7,700 or so distinct CDR3 sequences, almost 30% seen once. The CDR3 runs to 15 residues. Germline loops: CDR1 MNHGY, CDR2 SAAAGT. V lost 0 bases and J 0 bases, leaving 5 bases between the germline ends. Sequencing input: blood. This chain connects TRBV6-8 to TRBJ1-4; D unclear. The TCR sequence derives from a male donor with retroperitoneal liposarcoma. Written as DNA, the CDR3 is TGTGCCAGCAGTTACTCAGTTACAACTAATGAAAAACTGTTTTTT. As protein: CASSYSVTTNEKLFF.